The T cell receptor beta chain under discussion was sequenced for a study of T cell changes during pregnancy in multiple sclerosis. The germline gives CDR1 MRHNA, CDR2 SNTAGT. Germline trimming cut 4 bases from V and 6 bases from J; bases unmatched to any gene: 8. The CDR3 contains 16 residues. The repertoire was sequenced with immunoSEQ multiplex PCR; TCRdb's copy has only in-frame clones and lacks some. The sample holds about 60,000 clones; approximately 93% are singletons and the top ten take approximately 3.3%. Sequencing was performed on CD8+ T cells from peripheral blood mononuclear cells, taken in the second trimester of pregnancy. This receptor was obtained from a female donor with multiple sclerosis, enrolled in a pregnancy study. This chain connects TRBV6-4 to TRBJ2-1; 11 bases fit TRBD2. For the CDR3, the DNA is TGTGCCAGCAGTGTTATAGCGGGAGGGCCGGGCAATGAGCAGTTCTTC. This translates into CASSVIAGGPGNEQFF.